Listed below are T cell receptor beta chains from one sample, sequenced in a study of shared clonotypes between healthy human individuals. Clones were read by immunoSEQ multiplex PCR, and TCRdb kept only the in-frame ones, dropping some. The sample has hundreds of thousands of clones; about 74% are singletons. Input material: memory CD4+ T cells sorted from blood. These TCRs come from a woman aged 25-40 years in good health. Both conserved end residues are trimmed from each CDR3.

TRBV6-4	TRBJ2-2	ASSATSGNTGELF
TRBV13	TRBJ2-5	ASSTQFPGLAGGEETQY
TRBV4-1	TRBJ1-6	ASSQGAWNSPLH
TRBV7-2	TRBJ2-5	ASSSLAGVETQY
TRBV5-1	TRBJ2-7	ASSTGGQFNEQY
TRBV30	-	AWSEEAGAHSYEQY
TRBV30	TRBJ1-5	AWSAGGGQPQH
TRBV28	TRBJ2-3	ASSPPATRTGVMASTDTQY
TRBV5-1	TRBJ2-1	ASSLGIEGSNEQF
TRBV4-1	TRBJ2-7	ASSRVRDRASYEQY
TRBV6-5	TRBJ2-3	ASSYSNQGRTDTQY
TRBV5-1	TRBJ2-7	ASSLAARLADNYEQY
TRBV5-6	TRBJ2-5	ASSGLERLAEETQY
TRBV6-4	TRBJ2-1	ASSDGDLSYNEQF
TRBV25-1	TRBJ2-3	ASSAKLGSTDTQY
TRBV5-1	TRBJ2-7	ASSLSSQDTAYEQY
TRBV11-3	TRBJ2-7	ASSFNTGPSYEQY
TRBV28	TRBJ1-2	ASSFRGQAYGYT
TRBV30	TRBJ2-3	AWSTADTQY
TRBV20-1	TRBJ2-1	SAEALYEQF
TRBV5-5	TRBJ2-1	ASDRQWGYNEQF
TRBV6-5	TRBJ2-7	ASSSSGQREQY
TRBV7-6	TRBJ2-1	ASSLIPINRESVYNEQF
TRBV25-1	TRBJ2-3	ASQGISEARDTQY
TRBV2	TRBJ1-1	ASDGQANTEAF
TRBV28	TRBJ2-7	ASRPFSGRSYEQY
TRBV27	TRBJ2-1	ASSWAATSGKSEQF
TRBV2	TRBJ1-1	ASRGITENTEAF
TRBV18	TRBJ2-5	ASSPGGILETQY
TRBV6-6	TRBJ2-2	ASSYNFLGKELF
TRBV11-2	TRBJ2-5	ASRPAGGSETQY
TRBV12-5	TRBJ2-1	ASGLASSGISLEQF
TRBV10-3	TRBJ2-5	AIGQGGEETQY
TRBV27	TRBJ1-2	ATGTGKGYGYT
TRBV14	TRBJ2-2	ASSQVGLASGELF
TRBV2	TRBJ1-2	ASSGVRVGGYT
TRBV6-4	TRBJ2-4	ASSETSGTVGAKNIQY
TRBV5-4	TRBJ2-7	ASSDKAGVQQY
TRBV29-1	TRBJ1-2	SVREGQGPYGYT
TRBV5-6	TRBJ1-5	ASSLAGSGQPQH
TRBV18	TRBJ1-2	ASSTRGQDGGYT
TRBV23-1	TRBJ1-2	ASIQTPGTYGYT
TRBV6-5	TRBJ2-2	ASSYQTASGPRELF
TRBV2	TRBJ1-3	ASSDVGGYSGNTIY
TRBV11-3	TRBJ1-2	ASSSGLENYGYT
TRBV11-2	TRBJ2-5	ASSPTGAGETQY